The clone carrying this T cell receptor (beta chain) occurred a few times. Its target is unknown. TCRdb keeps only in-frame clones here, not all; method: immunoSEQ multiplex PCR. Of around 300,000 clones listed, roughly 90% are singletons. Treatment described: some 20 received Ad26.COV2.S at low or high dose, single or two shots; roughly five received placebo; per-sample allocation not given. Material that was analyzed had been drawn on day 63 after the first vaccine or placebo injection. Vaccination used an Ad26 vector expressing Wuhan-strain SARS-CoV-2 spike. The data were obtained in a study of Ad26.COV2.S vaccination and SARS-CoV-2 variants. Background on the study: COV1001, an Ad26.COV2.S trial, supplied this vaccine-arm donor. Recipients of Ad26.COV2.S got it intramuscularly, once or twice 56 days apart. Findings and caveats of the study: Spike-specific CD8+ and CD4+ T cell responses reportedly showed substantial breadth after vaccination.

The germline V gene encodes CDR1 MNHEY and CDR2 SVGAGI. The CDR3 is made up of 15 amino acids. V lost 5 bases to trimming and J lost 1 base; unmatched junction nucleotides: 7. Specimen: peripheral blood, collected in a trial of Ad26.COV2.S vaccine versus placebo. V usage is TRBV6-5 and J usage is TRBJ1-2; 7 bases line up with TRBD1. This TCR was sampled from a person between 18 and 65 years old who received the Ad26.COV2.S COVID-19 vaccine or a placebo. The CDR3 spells CASSRQGDGNYGYTF. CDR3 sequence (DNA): TGTGCCAGCAGTCGACAGGGCGACGGTAACTATGGCTACACCTTC.